These 8 T cell receptor beta chains came from one sample sequenced in a study of spatial heterogeneity in lung cancer. MiXCR, run by TCRdb on the 5' RACE reads, gives a single entry per CDR3 protein. The data contain about 9,900 distinct CDR3 sequences, 5.5% to 7% of them seen just once; the ten biggest clones take up 6% to 8.5%. Their recognized antigens are unknown. Regarding the study as a whole: Within tumors, counts of expanded alpha and beta TCRs tracked tumor mutation counts.

The time point here: sample taken at primary tumor resection. The sample in question was lung tumor tissue, obtained at surgery. These receptors all come from a female donor with early-stage non-small cell lung cancer.

This clonotype was detected a few times. The rearrangement uses TRBV7-8 and TRBJ2-5; tentatively, D is TRBD2 (7 bases). CDR1 is SGHVS, CDR2 FQNEAQ, per germline. The V gene lost 3 bases and the J gene lost 3 bases, with 14 bases spanning the gap. CDR3 size: 15 residues. CDR3 protein: CASSFQRGGKETQYF. DNA of the CDR3: TGTGCCAGCAGCTTTCAAAGGGGGGGAAAAGAGACCCAGTACTTC.

This clonotype was counted ten times or more. The rearrangement joins TRBV30 to TRBJ2-1; the match to TRBD2 covers 8 bases. Germline V gives CDR1 GTSNPN, CDR2 SVGIG (reference sequence). Losses at the gene ends were 2 bases for V and 1 base for J; bases not matched to a gene: 13. The CDR3 spans 18 residues. This chain's CDR3 is CAWSSGKVAGRSYNEQFF. The CDR3 DNA sequence: TGTGCCTGGAGTTCGGGAAAGGTAGCGGGACGGTCCTACAATGAGCAGTTCTTC.

This chain connects TRBV28 to TRBJ1-1, with 9 bases lining up with TRBD1. V gave up 6 bases and J gave up 4 bases; unmatched junction bases: 3. The CDR3 consists of 13 residues. The V gene's germline CDR1 is MDHEN and CDR2 SYDVKM. The CDR3 bases are TGTGCCAGCAGGACAGGGGGATCCACTGAAGCTTTCTTT. It yields the protein CASRTGGSTEAFF. Variable domain in full (rest from reference TRBV28 and TRBJ1-1): DVKVTQSSRYLVKRTGEKVFLECVQDMDHENMFWYRQDPGLGLRLIYFSYDVKMKEKGDIPEGYSVSREKKERFSLILESASTNQTSMYLCASRTGGSTEAFFGQGTRLTVV.

By share of the sample, this clonotype is medium-sized. This sequence joins TRBV5-8 and TRBJ1-2; D uncertain. This CDR3 is 13 amino acids long. The V gene lost 7 bases and the J gene lost 2 bases, with 12 bases spanning the gap. Germline assignment: CDR1 SGHTS and CDR2 YDEGEE. In DNA form, the CDR3 reads TGTGCCAGCGGCCGACTCAACAACTATGGCTACACCTTC. It specifies CASGRLNNYGYTF.

This clonotype has ten or more counts. CDR3 bases: TGTGCCAGCAGCTTAGAACCTGCATACGAGCAGTACGTC. Its translation: CASSLEPAYEQYV. The chain links TRBV7-2 to TRBJ2-7; D remains ambiguous. The CDR3 runs 13 residues. CDR1 is SGHTA and CDR2 is FQGNSA in the germline V gene. Trimming removed 1 base at V and 4 bases at J, with 8 bases between.

This clonotype is medium-sized in the sample. One junction end disagrees with the germline gene, perhaps due to a read error. This chain links TRBV28 with TRBJ2-1; 15 bases are shared with TRBD2. Germline loops: CDR1 MDHEN, CDR2 SYDVKM. The CDR3 has 16 residues. The CDR3 DNA sequence: TGTGCCAGCAGTAACCGCTGGACTAGCGGGGGGGCCTTCGGAGTCTTC. It translates to CASSNRWTSGGAFGVF.

At least ten counts were recorded for this clonotype. The chain employs TRBV19 and TRBJ1-5; no firm D call. The V end was cut by 4 bases, the J end by 5 bases, with 9 bases between. The V gene's germline CDR1 is LNHDA and CDR2 SQIVND (reference sequence). This CDR3 contains 13 residues. Here the CDR3 reads CASSSRVDQPQHF. For the CDR3, the DNA is TGTGCCAGTAGTAGCCGGGTAGATCAGCCCCAGCATTTT.

The chain links TRBV2 to TRBJ2-5; D is unresolved. Trimming took off 6 bases at V and 5 bases at J, with 7 bases between the two ends. The CDR3 runs 11 residues. Germline V CDR1 and CDR2: SNHLY, FYNNEI. The CDR3 region has the DNA TGTGCCAGCAGACGCCAGGAGACCCAGTACTTC. Residues: CASRRQETQYF.